Included here is one T cell receptor beta chain sequence, with context. CDR1 is MNHNS, CDR2 SASEGT, per germline. The CDR3 has 17 amino acids. Trimming shortened V by 1 base and J by 0 bases, and 16 bases separated the two germline ends. The entry originates in a study of blood T cell repertoires in COVID-19. The overall study: Italy, Spain and the United States were the sources of the convalescent and acute COVID-19 samples. From T cells, B-cell-depleted T cells, or PBMCs came the material, which was cDNA or gDNA.

In the source study's methods: Amplification of reference gene primers was used by the study to estimate nucleated cell counts. Data came from immunoSEQ multiplex PCR; TCRdb stores just in-frame clones and leaves some out. That table supplies the V and J calls and clone size; D and trimming were determined from the DNA. Of tens of thousands of clones detected, about 92% appear once; the ten largest clones hold around 0.98%. The gene calls are TRBV6-1 and TRBJ2-7; TRBD1 is a possible D gene (5 bases). The sample comprised peripheral blood. The clonotype originates from a woman aged 45 to 65 in a cohort sampled during active COVID-19. As DNA, the CDR3 is TGTGCCAGCAGTGAAGGGGCAGACAGTGTTATCTCCTACGAGCAGTACTTC. Its protein is CASSEGADSVISYEQYF.